One and the same sample provided the 5 T cell receptor beta chains below, sequenced in a study of T cells in Graves' hyperthyroidism and ophthalmopathy. Amplified TCR beta CDR3 regions derived from RNA transcripts. Using the HTBI primer set, a first-round RT-PCR was run on the TCR CDR3. Each CDR3 protein is one row after TCRdb ran MiXCR on the multiplex PCR reads. This table has 300,000 to 400,000 distinct CDR3 sequences, about 18% appearing once. Sample: blood. These receptors all stem from a woman aged 50 to 60 with Graves' hyperthyroidism.

In this sample, this clonotype turned up many times. The chain is built from TRBV5-6 and TRBJ1-1; D perhaps matches TRBD1 (5 bases). This CDR3 has 13 amino acids. Looked up from germline, CDR1 is SGHDT and CDR2 is YYEEEE. V was cut by 5 bases and J by 5 bases, with 13 bases left in between. The CDR3 loop is CASSVGGRTEAFF. CDR3 sequence (DNA): TGTGCCAGCAGTGTGGGGGGGAGGACTGAAGCTTTCTTT.

There are many counts of this clonotype. The chain links TRBV7-9 to TRBJ2-7, with unresolved D. CDR3 length: 12 amino acids. The V and J ends lost 3 bases and 9 bases respectively, with 12 bases between them. In germline, CDR1 is SEHNR, CDR2 FQNEAQ (reference sequence). The CDR3 loop is CASSFSESAQYV. CDR3 nucleotides: TGTGCCAGCAGCTTTTCGGAATCTGCGCAGTACGTC.

This clonotype was detected only a few times. The chain recombines TRBV6-1 with TRBJ2-3; TRBD2 agrees at 8 bases. The CDR3 is 13 residues long. The ends lost 8 bases at V and 5 bases at J; junction bases unmatched: 6. Per the germline V gene, CDR1 is MNHNS and CDR2 is SASEGT. DNA for the CDR3: TGTGCCAGCCGGGGGGGTGACAGAGATACGCAGTATTTT. Its translation: CASRGGDRDTQYF.

V usage is TRBV7-2 and J usage is TRBJ2-3; D could derive from TRBD1 or TRBD2 (5 bases each). The CDR3 is made up of 15 amino acids. Trimming took 5 bases from V and 4 from J, leaving 16 bases between them. Germline-derived CDR1 and CDR2 are SGHTA and FQGNSA. CDR3 coding DNA: TGTGCCAGCAGCCCGGGACCTCGACCCCCAGATACGCAGTATTTT. Its translation: CASSPGPRPPDTQYF. Based on the CDR3 plus reference TRBV7-2 and TRBJ2-3, the full variable domain is GAGVSQSPSNKVTEKGKDVELRCDPISGHTALYWYRQSLGQGLEFLIYFQGNSAPDKSGLPSDRFSAERTGGSVSTLTIQRTQQEDSAVYLCASSPGPRPPDTQYFGPGTRLTVL.

This chain links TRBV6-6 with TRBJ2-2, with D hard to call. V was clipped by 0 bases and J by 0 bases, with 8 bases between them. The CDR3 is 16 residues long. Per the germline V gene, CDR1 is MNHNY and CDR2 is SVGAGI (reference sequence). DNA for the CDR3: TGTGCCAGCAGTTACTCGAACCCTTCGAACACCGGGGAGCTGTTTTTT. Translating gives CASSYSNPSNTGELFF.